This T cell receptor (beta chain) was recovered during a study of identical twins. Findings and limits, study-wide: Because invariant MAIT and iNKT cells could be present, zero-insertion analyses could be partly confounded.

Each CDR3 protein is one row after TCRdb ran MiXCR on the 5' RACE reads. The data hold 200,000 to 250,000 distinct CDR3 sequences, with 6.5% observed a single time. Germline CDR1 is SGHTA and CDR2 is FQGNSA. The CDR3 covers 17 residues. V was cut by 4 bases and J by 2 bases, with 20 bases left in between. This clonotype was counted at least ten times. Its antigen remains unidentified. These data also featured in a second study, about T cells expressing NK-cell markers. That work adds: The share of CD8+ T cells held by dominant NKG2C+ clonotypes was about 1.0-7.5% in six donors. These clonotypes, the leaders elsewhere, also led the CD3+CD56-NKG2C+ fraction in several donors.

The TCR originated in a woman in her late teens or twenties in good health. The sequenced sample was CD8+ T cells sorted from blood. This chain uses TRBV7-2 with TRBJ1-1; D gene ambiguous. This CDR3 is CASSWFPLRKRNTEAFF. The CDR3 DNA sequence: TGTGCCAGCAGCTGGTTCCCTCTGCGGAAACGAAACACTGAAGCTTTCTTT.